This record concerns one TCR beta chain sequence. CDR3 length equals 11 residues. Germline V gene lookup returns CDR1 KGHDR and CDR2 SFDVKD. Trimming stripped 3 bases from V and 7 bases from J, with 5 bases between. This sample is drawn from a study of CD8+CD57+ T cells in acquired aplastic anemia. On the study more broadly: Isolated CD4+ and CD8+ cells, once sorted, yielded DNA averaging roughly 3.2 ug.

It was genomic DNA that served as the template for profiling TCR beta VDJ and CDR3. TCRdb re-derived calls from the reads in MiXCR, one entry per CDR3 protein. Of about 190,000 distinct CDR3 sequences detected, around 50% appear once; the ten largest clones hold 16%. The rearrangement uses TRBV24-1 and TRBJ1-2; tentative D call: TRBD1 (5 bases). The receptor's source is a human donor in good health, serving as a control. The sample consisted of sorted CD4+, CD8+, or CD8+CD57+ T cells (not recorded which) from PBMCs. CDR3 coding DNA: TGTGCCACCAGTGATGGGGGTGGCTACACCTTC. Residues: CATSDGGGYTF.